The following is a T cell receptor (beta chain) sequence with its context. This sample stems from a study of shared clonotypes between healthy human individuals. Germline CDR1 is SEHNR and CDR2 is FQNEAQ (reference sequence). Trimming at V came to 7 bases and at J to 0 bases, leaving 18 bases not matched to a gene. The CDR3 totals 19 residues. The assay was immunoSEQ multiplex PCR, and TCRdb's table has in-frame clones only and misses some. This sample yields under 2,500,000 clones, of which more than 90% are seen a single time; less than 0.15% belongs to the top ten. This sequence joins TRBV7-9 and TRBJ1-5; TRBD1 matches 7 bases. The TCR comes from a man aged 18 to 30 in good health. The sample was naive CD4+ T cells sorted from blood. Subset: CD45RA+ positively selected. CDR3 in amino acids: CASIPDRDVIPDSNQPQHF. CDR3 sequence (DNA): TGTGCCAGCATCCCAGACAGGGACGTAATACCAGATAGCAATCAGCCCCAGCATTTT.